This T cell receptor (beta chain) was observed in a study of PD-L1 blockade in urothelial cancer. Across the whole study: Blood was subjected to analysis at 3 weeks (second dose) and 6 weeks following treatment start.

Urothelial carcinoma, locally advanced or metastatic, affected the patients. Per-patient samples, pretreatment and on-treatment, numbered 1 to 8. Some clones are missing from TCRdb's copy, which holds only in-frame ones; the method was immunoSEQ multiplex PCR. The table lists about 26,000 clones, 80% to 90% of them singletons. This CDR3 comprises 14 residues. From germline, CDR1 is SGHDT and CDR2 YYEEEE. V was clipped by 3 bases and J by 3 bases; unmatched bases: 5. The material was PBMCs, obtained around atezolizumab (anti-PD-L1) treatment. The sequence was obtained from a man aged 60-69 years with urothelial cancer. V and J are TRBV5-6 and TRBJ2-5; TRBD1 aligns across 7 bases. The CDR3 nucleotides are TGTGCCAGCAGCTACCCGACAGGGAAAGAGACCCAGTACTTC. Amino acid sequence: CASSYPTGKETQYF. The full variable domain, rest sourced from reference TRBV5-6 and TRBJ2-5, is DAGVTQSPTHLIKTRGQQVTLRCSPKSGHDTVSWYQQALGQGPQFIFQYYEEEERQRGNFPDRFSGHQFPNYSSELNVNALLLGDSALYLCASSYPTGKETQYFGPGTRLLVL.